The source of this TCR beta chain is a study of shared clonotypes between healthy human individuals. CD45RO-negative cells were positively selected for CCR7, leaving out terminally differentiated effector memory CD45RA+ cells. The donor cohort consisted entirely of Caucasian adults residing in Nashville, Tennessee. To note about this clone: Its antigen is not known.

CDR1 and CDR2 from the germline V gene are SGHVS and FNYEAQ. The CDR3 length is 15 residues. The ends lost 5 bases at V and 4 bases at J; junction bases unmatched: 7. Findings and limits, study-wide: Against clonotypes common to all four donors, non-shared ones had lower generation probabilities.

Study processing details: In the immunoSEQ data, sequences were junction-only and lacked quality scores, so filtering differed. Libraries were prepared by immunoSEQ multiplex PCR; TCRdb keeps only in-frame clonotypes and omits some of them. V and J calls and clone size are those listed in that table; D and trimming were worked out from the DNA. The sample has over 2,000,000 clones, around 95% seen once; the top ten hold more than 1.5%. Input material: naive CD8+ T cells from PBMCs. This sequence was found in a man aged 18-30 years in good health. Some clones in this sample may be carry-over from other donors' samples. J is TRBJ2-7 and V is TRBV7-6; TRBD2 aligns across 11 bases. This CDR3 is CASSPTTSGMYEQYF. The DNA of the CDR3 is TGTGCCAGCAGCCCCACGACTAGCGGGATGTACGAGCAGTACTTC.